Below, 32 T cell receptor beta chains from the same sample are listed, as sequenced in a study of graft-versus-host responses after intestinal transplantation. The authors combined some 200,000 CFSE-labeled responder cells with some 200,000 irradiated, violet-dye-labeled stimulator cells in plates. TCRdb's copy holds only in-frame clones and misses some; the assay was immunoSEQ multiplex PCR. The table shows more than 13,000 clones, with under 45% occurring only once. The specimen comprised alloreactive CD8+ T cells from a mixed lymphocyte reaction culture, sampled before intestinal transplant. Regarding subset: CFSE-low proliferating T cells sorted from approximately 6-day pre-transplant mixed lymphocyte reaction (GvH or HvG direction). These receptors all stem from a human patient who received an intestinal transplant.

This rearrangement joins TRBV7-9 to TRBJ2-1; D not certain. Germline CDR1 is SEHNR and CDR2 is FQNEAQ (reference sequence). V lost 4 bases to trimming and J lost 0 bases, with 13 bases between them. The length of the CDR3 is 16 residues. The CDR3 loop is CASSYPDPHSYNEQFF. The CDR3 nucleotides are TGTGCCAGCAGCTACCCAGACCCCCACTCCTACAATGAGCAGTTCTTC.

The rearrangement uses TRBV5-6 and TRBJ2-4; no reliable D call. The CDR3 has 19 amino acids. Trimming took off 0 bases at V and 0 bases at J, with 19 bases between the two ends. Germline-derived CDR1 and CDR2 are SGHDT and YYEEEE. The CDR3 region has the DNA TGTGCCAGCAGCTTGGCGCCGGGCAGACATCGACTAGCCAAAAACATTCAGTACTTC. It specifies CASSLAPGRHRLAKNIQYF.

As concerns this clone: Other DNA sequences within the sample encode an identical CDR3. CDR3 sequence: CASSHGQDYNSPLHF. In DNA form, the CDR3 reads TGCGCCAGCAGCCACGGGCAGGACTATAATTCACCCCTCCACTTT. The chain has TRBV5-1 and TRBJ1-6; D not resolved. Between the trimmed V and J ends, which lost 4 bases and 3 bases, there was a span of 11 bases. The CDR3 runs to 15 residues. CDR1 and CDR2 from the germline V gene are SGHRS and YFSETQ.

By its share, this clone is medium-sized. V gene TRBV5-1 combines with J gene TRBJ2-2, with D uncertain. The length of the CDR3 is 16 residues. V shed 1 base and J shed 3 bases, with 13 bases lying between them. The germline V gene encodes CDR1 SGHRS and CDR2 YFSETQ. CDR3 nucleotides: TGCGCCAGCAGCTTGATGTCGAGTGGTGACACCGGGGAGCTGTTTTTT. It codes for CASSLMSSGDTGELFF.

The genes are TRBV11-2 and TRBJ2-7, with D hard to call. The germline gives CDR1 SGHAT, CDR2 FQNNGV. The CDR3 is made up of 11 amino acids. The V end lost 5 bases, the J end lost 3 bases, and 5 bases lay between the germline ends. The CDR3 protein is CASSQNYEQYF. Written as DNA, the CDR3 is TGTGCCAGCAGCCAAAACTACGAGCAGTACTTC.

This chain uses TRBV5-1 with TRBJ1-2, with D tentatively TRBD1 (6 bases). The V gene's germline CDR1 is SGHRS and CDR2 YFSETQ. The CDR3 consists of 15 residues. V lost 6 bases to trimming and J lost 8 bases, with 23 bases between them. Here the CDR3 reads CASKGIPDRSDGYTF. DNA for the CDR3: TGCGCCAGCAAGGGGATCCCGGACAGAAGCGACGGCTACACCTTC.

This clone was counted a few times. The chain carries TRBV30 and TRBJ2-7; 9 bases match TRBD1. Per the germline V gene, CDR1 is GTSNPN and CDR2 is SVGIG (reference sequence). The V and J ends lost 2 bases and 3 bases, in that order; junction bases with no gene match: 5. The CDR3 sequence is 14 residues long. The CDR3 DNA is TGTGCCTGGAGTCCGGGACAGGGAATCTACGAGCAGTACTTC. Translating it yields CAWSPGQGIYEQYF.

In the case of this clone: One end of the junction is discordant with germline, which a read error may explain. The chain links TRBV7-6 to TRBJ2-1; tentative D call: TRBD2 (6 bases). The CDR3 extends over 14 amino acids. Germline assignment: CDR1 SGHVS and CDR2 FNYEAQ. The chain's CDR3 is CASSIAVEGNEQFF. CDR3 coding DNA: TGTGCCAGCAGCATAGCGGTCGAGGGTAATGAGCAGTTCTTC.

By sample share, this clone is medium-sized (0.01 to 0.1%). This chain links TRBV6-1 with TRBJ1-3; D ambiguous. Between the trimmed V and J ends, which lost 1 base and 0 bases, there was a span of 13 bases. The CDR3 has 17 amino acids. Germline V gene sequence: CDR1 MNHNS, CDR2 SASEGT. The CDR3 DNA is TGTGCCAGCAGTGAAGACGAGGAGAGCCTCTCTGGAAACACCATATATTTT. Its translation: CASSEDEESLSGNTIYF.

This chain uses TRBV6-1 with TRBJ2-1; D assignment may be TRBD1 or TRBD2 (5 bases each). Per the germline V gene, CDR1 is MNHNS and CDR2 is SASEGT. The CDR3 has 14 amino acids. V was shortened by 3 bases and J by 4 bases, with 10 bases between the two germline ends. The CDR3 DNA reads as TGTGCCAGCAGTGACCGGGGCTCTTACAATGAGCAGTTCTTC. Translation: CASSDRGSYNEQFF.

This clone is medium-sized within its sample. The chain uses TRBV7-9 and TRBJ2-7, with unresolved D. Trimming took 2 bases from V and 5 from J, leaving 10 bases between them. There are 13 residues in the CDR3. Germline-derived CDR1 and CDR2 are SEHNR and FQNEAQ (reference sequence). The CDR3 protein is CASSLSGYNEQYF. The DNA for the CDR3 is TGTGCCAGCAGCTTATCGGGTTACAACGAGCAGTACTTC.

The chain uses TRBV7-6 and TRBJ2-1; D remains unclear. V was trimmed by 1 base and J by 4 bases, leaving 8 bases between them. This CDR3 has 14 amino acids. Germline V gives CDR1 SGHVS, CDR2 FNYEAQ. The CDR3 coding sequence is TGTGCCAGCAGCTTAGGATCCCCATACAATGAGCAGTTCTTC. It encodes CASSLGSPYNEQFF.

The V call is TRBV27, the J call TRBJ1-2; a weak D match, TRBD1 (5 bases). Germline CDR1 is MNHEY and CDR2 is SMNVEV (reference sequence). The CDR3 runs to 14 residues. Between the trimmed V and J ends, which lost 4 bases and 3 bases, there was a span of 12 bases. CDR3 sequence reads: CASSYGGVDYGYTF. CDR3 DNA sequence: TGTGCCAGCAGTTACGGGGGGGTGGACTATGGCTACACCTTC.

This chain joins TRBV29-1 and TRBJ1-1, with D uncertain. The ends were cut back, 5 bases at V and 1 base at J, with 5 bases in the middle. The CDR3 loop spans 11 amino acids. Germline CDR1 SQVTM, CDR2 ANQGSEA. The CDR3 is CSVPGNTEAFF. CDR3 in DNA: TGCAGCGTTCCAGGGAACACTGAAGCTTTCTTT.

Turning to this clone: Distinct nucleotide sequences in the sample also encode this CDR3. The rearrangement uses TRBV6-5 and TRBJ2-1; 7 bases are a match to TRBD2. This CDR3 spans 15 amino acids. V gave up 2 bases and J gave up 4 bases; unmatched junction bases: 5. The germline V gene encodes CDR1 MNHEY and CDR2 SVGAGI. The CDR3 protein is CASSYVAGDYNEQFF. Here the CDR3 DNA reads TGTGCCAGCAGTTACGTGGCGGGGGATTACAATGAGCAGTTCTTC.

Written as DNA, the CDR3 is TGTGCCACCAGCAGAGATGCTGGATTGAGGAATGGCTACACCTTC. It translates to CATSRDAGLRNGYTF. The gene calls are TRBV15 and TRBJ1-2; no definite D call. Germline-derived CDR1 and CDR2 are LNHNV and YYDKDF (reference sequence). V was trimmed by 0 bases and J by 6 bases, leaving 14 bases between them. The CDR3 spans 15 residues.

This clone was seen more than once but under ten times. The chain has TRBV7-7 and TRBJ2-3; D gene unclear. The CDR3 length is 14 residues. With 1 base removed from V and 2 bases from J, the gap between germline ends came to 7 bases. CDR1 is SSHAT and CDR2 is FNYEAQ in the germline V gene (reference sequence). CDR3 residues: CASSLDGPTDTQYF. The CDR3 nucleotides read TGTGCCAGCAGCTTAGACGGACCCACAGATACGCAGTATTTT.

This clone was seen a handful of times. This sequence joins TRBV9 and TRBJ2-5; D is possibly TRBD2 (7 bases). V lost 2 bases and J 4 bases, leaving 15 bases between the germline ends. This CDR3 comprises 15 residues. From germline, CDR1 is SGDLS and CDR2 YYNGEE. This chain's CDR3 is CASSVGGGGGETQYF. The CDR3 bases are TGTGCCAGCAGCGTGGGGGGGGGCGGAGGAGAGACCCAGTACTTC.

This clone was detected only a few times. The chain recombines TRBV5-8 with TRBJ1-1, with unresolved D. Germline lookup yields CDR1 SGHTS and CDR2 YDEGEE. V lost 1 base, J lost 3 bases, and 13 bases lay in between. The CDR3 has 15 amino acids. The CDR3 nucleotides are TGTGCCAGCAGCTTGTTCCGGGTGGAGGACACTGAAGCTTTCTTT. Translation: CASSLFRVEDTEAFF.

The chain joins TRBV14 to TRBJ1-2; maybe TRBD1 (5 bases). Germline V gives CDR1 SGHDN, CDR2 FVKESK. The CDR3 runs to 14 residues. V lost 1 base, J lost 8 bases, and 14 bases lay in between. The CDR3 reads CASSQGPGFGGYTF. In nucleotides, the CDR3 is TGTGCCAGCAGCCAAGGGCCAGGGTTCGGAGGCTACACCTTC.

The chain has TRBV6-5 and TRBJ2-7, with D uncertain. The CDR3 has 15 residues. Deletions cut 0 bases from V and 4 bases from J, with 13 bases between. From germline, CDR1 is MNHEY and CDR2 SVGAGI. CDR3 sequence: CASSYSKQVAYEQYF. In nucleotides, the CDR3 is TGTGCCAGCAGTTACTCGAAGCAGGTTGCGTACGAGCAGTACTTC.

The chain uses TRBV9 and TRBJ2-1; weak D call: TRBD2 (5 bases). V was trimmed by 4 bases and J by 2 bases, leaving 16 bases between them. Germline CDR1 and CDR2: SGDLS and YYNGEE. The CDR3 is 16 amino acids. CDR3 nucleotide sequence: TGTGCCAGCAGCCCTCGGGAAAGCGGAGCCTACAATGAGCAGTTCTTC. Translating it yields CASSPRESGAYNEQFF.

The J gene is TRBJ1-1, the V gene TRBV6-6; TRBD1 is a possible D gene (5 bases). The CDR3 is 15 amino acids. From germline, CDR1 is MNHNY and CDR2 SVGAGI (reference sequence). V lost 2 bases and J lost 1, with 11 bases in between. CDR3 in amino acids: CASSYVAGTNTEAFF. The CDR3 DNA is TGTGCCAGCAGTTACGTGGCAGGGACGAACACTGAAGCTTTCTTT.

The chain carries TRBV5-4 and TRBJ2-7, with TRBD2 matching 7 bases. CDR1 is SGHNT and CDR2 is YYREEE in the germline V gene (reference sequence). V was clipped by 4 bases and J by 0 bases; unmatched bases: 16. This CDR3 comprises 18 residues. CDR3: CASSRGVAGLSSSYEQYF. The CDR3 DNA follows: TGTGCCAGCAGCCGGGGGGTGGCGGGGCTCTCAAGCTCCTACGAGCAGTACTTC.

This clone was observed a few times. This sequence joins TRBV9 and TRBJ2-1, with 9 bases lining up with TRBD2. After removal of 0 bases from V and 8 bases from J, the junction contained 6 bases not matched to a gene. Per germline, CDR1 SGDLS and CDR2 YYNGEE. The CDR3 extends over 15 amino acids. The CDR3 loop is CASSVGGGAMDEQFF. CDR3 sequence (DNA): TGTGCCAGCAGCGTAGGCGGGGGGGCCATGGATGAGCAGTTCTTC.

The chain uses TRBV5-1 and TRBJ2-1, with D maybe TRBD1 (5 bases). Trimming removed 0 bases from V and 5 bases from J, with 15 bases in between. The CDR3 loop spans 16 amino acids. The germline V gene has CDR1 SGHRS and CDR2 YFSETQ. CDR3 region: CASSLGPGSVHNEQFF. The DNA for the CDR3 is TGCGCCAGCAGCTTGGGCCCAGGGTCCGTCCACAATGAGCAGTTCTTC. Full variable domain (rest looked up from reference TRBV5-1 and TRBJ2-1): KAGVTQTPRYLIKTRGQQVTLSCSPISGHRSVSWYQQTPGQGLQFLFEYFSETQRNKGNFPGRFSGRQFSNSRSEMNVSTLELGDSALYLCASSLGPGSVHNEQFFGPGTRLTVL.

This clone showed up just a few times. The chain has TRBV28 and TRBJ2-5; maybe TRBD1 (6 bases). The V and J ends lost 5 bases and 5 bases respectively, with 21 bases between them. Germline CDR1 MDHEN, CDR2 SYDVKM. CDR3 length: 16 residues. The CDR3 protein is CASSATITERGETQYF. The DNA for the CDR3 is TGTGCCAGCAGTGCTACCATCACCGAAAGGGGGGAGACCCAGTACTTC.

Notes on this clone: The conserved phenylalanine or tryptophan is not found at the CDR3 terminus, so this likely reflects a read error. The DNA of the CDR3 is TGTGCCAGCAGTTTAGCTCGGGATCGATACGACGCCAATAATTCCCCCCTCCACGTT. Its translation is CASSLARDRYDANNSPLHV. V is TRBV27 and J is TRBJ1-6; D is undetermined. This CDR3 has 19 amino acids. The germline CDR1 and CDR2 sequences are MNHEY and SMNVEV (reference sequence).

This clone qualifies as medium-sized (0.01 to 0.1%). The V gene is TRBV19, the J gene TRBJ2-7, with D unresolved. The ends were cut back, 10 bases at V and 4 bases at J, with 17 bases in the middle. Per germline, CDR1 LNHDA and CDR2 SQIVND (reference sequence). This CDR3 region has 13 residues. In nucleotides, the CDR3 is TGTGCCACGAGCCCGGGCAGTGAGTACGAGCAGTACTTC. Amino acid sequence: CATSPGSEYEQYF.

The CDR3, as DNA: TGTGCCAGCAGTTTACCTAACAATGAGCAGTTCTTC. This translates into CASSLPNNEQFF. The V gene is TRBV27, the J gene TRBJ2-1; D is unclear. Trimming stripped 2 bases from V and 5 bases from J, with 4 bases between. The CDR3 is 12 residues long. Germline loops: CDR1 MNHEY, CDR2 SMNVEV (reference sequence).

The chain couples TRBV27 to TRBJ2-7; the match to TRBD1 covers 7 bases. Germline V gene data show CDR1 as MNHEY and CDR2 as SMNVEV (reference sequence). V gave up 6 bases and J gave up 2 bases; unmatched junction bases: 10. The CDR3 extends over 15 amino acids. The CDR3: CASSPLPDRAYEQYF. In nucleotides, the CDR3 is TGTGCCAGCAGCCCACTCCCTGACAGGGCCTACGAGCAGTACTTC.

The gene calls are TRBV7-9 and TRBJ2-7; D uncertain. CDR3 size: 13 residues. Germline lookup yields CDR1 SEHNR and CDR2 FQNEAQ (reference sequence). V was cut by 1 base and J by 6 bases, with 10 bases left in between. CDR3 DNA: TGTGCCAGCAGCTTAGTAGGCCAACCCGAGCAGTACTTC. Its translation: CASSLVGQPEQYF.